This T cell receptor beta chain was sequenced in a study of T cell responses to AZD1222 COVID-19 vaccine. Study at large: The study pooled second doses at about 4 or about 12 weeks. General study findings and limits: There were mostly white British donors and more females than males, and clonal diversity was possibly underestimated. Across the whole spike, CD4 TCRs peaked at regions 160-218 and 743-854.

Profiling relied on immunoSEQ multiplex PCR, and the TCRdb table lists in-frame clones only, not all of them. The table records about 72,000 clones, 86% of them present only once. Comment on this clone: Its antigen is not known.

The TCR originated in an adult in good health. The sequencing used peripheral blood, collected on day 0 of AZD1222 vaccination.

This CDR3 reads CASSPSLGDTEAFF. In DNA form, the CDR3 reads TGTGCCAGCTCACCATCTTTGGGGGACACTGAAGCTTTCTTT. The V call is TRBV18, the J call TRBJ1-1; tentative D call: TRBD1 (5 bases). CDR3 length: 14 amino acids. Between the trimmed V and J ends, which lost 2 bases and 3 bases, there was a span of 10 bases. Germline-derived CDR1 and CDR2 are KGHSH and LQKENI. The full variable domain, rest sourced from reference TRBV18 and TRBJ1-1, is NAGVMQNPRHLVRRRGQEARLRCSPMKGHSHVYWYRQLPEEGLKFMVYLQKENIIDESGMPKERFSAEFPKEGPSILRIQQVVRGDSAAYFCASSPSLGDTEAFFGQGTRLTVV.